The entry below gives a single TCR beta chain sequence along with its context. Enrolled through a virtual design, the participants were between 18 and 89 years of age and came from around 25 US areas. The CDR3 runs 13 residues. With V trimmed by 6 bases and J by 5 bases, 6 bases remained unmatched. Per the original methods: The authors estimated nucleated cell counts from reference gene primer amplification. The table came from immunoSEQ multiplex PCR; TCRdb's copy has only in-frame clones and leaves some out. The V and J calls and clone size were taken over from that table, and D and trimming were inferred from the DNA. The data hold about 230,000 clones, with roughly 88% observed a single time. This sample was taken from a study of blood T cell repertoires in COVID-19. Study at large: Both acute and convalescent COVID-19 samples were obtained from the United States, Italy and Spain. PBMCs, B-cell-depleted T cells, or T cells were the source of the cDNA or gDNA that made up the material.

V gene TRBV12-3 or TRBV12-4 combines with J gene TRBJ2-7; 8 bases fit TRBD1. The clonotype comes from a woman aged 40 to 49 with acute COVID-19. Sequences were obtained from PBMCs or T cells enriched from blood (not recorded which). CDR3 nucleotides: TGTGCCAGCAGCCGGACAGGGAAGGACGAGCAGTACTTC. Its translation is CASSRTGKDEQYF.